These T cell receptor beta chains were read from a single sample in a study of cytomegalovirus exposure and HLA in healthy donors. Sequencing used immunoSEQ multiplex PCR; TCRdb keeps in-frame clones, though not all of them. The table shows a few hundred thousand clones, with 65% to 80% occurring only once. Sequencing was performed on PBMCs. Receptors were obtained from a man in his forties in good health and CMV-seronegative. Both conserved end residues are part of each CDR3. The order of the fields is V gene, J gene, CDR3 protein.

v_gene: TRBV19; j_gene: TRBJ1-5; CDR3aa: CASSIPTGENQPQHF
v_gene: TRBV6-6; j_gene: TRBJ2-2; CDR3aa: CASSYHAGTGELFF
v_gene: TRBV19; j_gene: TRBJ1-2; CDR3aa: CASGLGVDRGYGYTF
v_gene: TRBV30; j_gene: TRBJ1-1; CDR3aa: CAWSVASSEAFF
v_gene: TRBV9; j_gene: TRBJ2-3; CDR3aa: CASSGGTDLTDTQYF
v_gene: TRBV7-9; j_gene: TRBJ1-3; CDR3aa: CASSLVPWGQGMYGNTIYF
v_gene: TRBV2; j_gene: TRBJ2-1; CDR3aa: CASRLAGEGYNEQFF
v_gene: TRBV9; j_gene: TRBJ2-7; CDR3aa: CASSAGTSGKNEQYF
v_gene: TRBV10-1; j_gene: TRBJ2-2; CDR3aa: CASSESQGTGELFF
v_gene: TRBV7-9; j_gene: TRBJ1-1; CDR3aa: CASSMGQLNTEAFF
v_gene: TRBV6-5; j_gene: TRBJ1-1; CDR3aa: CASSLGLYAEAFF
v_gene: TRBV2; j_gene: TRBJ2-2; CDR3aa: CASRNDGDTGELFF
v_gene: TRBV7-9; j_gene: TRBJ2-7; CDR3aa: CASSLPPWGWTSNSYEQYF
v_gene: TRBV19; j_gene: TRBJ2-1; CDR3aa: CASGREQFF
v_gene: TRBV5-6; j_gene: TRBJ1-5; CDR3aa: CASSWGQGVSNQPQHF
v_gene: TRBV2; j_gene: TRBJ1-2; CDR3aa: CASSDRAYGYTF
v_gene: TRBV7-9; j_gene: TRBJ1-6; CDR3aa: CASSSGPGGNSPLHF
v_gene: TRBV14; j_gene: TRBJ2-7; CDR3aa: CASSSGQGIEQYF
v_gene: TRBV4-2; j_gene: TRBJ1-1; CDR3aa: CASSQEGQGFEAFF
v_gene: TRBV5-6; j_gene: TRBJ1-5; CDR3aa: CASSSHRDNQPQHF
v_gene: TRBV19; j_gene: TRBJ1-6; CDR3aa: CASSPDRANSPLHF
v_gene: TRBV5-1; j_gene: TRBJ2-2; CDR3aa: CASSLALNGGGTGELFF